This T cell receptor (beta chain) was recorded in a study of PD-1 blockade in classical Hodgkin lymphoma. Findings and caveats of the study: What drove the repertoire differences, possibly disease activity or prior therapy, has not been defined. A reduction in baseline TCR diversity was reportedly seen in newly diagnosed patients relative to healthy donors. Compared with baseline, CD4+ but not CD8+ TCR diversity had risen significantly by C4D1. For complete responders, baseline diversity was comparable to that of newly diagnosed patients.

Sequencing used immunoSEQ multiplex PCR; TCRdb keeps in-frame clones, though not all of them. The table records about 12,000 clones, around 85% of them present only once. No patient escaped relapse after autologous stem cell transplantation, and brentuximab vedotin exposure varied. With magnetic negative selection, CD4+ T cells were purified from PBMCs that had been thawed. This clone was counted once. Antigen specificity is unknown. The source is a human donor with classical Hodgkin lymphoma. This specimen consisted of CD4+ T cells from blood, obtained at baseline.

The CDR3: CASGTGDQPQHF. CDR3 DNA sequence: TGTGCCAGCGGGACAGGGGATCAGCCCCAGCATTTT. The V and J genes are TRBV6-1 and TRBJ1-5, with TRBD1 matching 10 bases. The CDR3 has 12 amino acids. Germline CDR1 and CDR2: MNHNS and SASEGT. V shed 8 bases, J shed 5 bases, and the junction held 0 bases outside the gene matches.